The clone carrying this T cell receptor beta chain was recorded a few times. The data derive from a study of technical replicates of blood from a handful of donors. Germline CDR1 and CDR2: LGHNA and YNFKEQ. The CDR3 has 16 residues. V gave up 4 bases and J gave up 0 bases, with 14 bases separating them. Using immunoSEQ multiplex PCR, the repertoire was profiled, and TCRdb retains in-frame clones only, with some absent. The sample lists fewer than 70,000 clones; roughly 86% were seen once. The genes are TRBV4-2 and TRBJ2-3; maybe TRBD2 (5 bases). The origin of this receptor is a human donor in good health. Some clones in this sample may be carry-over from other donors' samples. The sample taken for sequencing was PBMCs. The CDR3 region is CASSLVTGESTDTQYF. CDR3 in DNA: TGTGCCAGCAGCCTAGTCACCGGGGAAAGCACAGATACGCAGTATTTT.